This T cell receptor (beta chain) came from a study of blood T cells in healthy people across ages. Combining a sample-barcoded 5' primer with a J-beta primer mix, a second PCR ran for about 7 to 11 cycles. Every single cDNA molecule received a tag from a template-switch adaptor with 12 random nucleotides. TCRdb called the 5' RACE reads again in MiXCR, with one record for every CDR3 protein. The top ten clones hold about 19% of a sample with 650,000 to 800,000 distinct CDR3 sequences, under 45% of them seen once. Worth noting for this clonotype: Antigen: not known.

The CDR3 is made up of 12 amino acids. V lost 1 base and J lost 7; bases outside the gene matches: 1. The germline V gene encodes CDR1 DFQATT and CDR2 SNEGSKA (reference sequence). Study conclusions and caveats: Diversity was higher, and naive CD4+ cells more numerous, in long-lived donors than in aged donors.

At least 5 micrograms of total RNA were extracted per sample. The sequence came from a man aged 60-69 years in good health. The sequenced material came from blood. The V gene is TRBV20-1, the J gene TRBJ2-7; TRBD2 aligns across 10 bases. CDR3: CSARGLAGEQYF. CDR3 coding DNA: TGCAGTGCTAGAGGACTAGCGGGTGAGCAGTACTTC.